This TCR beta chain appears in the sequencing data of a study of neurological immune-mediated disorders. Overall study findings and caveats: While HTLV-1-associated myelopathy showed the greatest TCR clonal expansion, multiple sclerosis showed the least, falling below healthy controls. Private repertoires in all groups were suggested by the absence of shared CDR3 amino acid sequences among expanded clones across subjects.

PBMCs stored at -80 C, 2 million in total, were the source of the unsorted libraries. In germline, CDR1 is SGHTA, CDR2 FQGTGA. Trimming pared 7 bases from V and 2 bases from J, leaving 11 bases between. CDR3 length equals 14 residues. The cDNA came from 5'RACE, which used 10-nucleotide random UMIs. MiXCR was run by TCRdb on the 5' RACE reads, yielding one entry per CDR3 protein. The table includes 55,000 to 60,000 distinct CDR3 sequences, around 3.5% detected once. This clonotype was observed many times. The antigen remains unidentified. The chain recombines TRBV7-3 with TRBJ2-2; D possibly uses TRBD1 or TRBD2 (5 bases each). The receptor was isolated from a woman in her 30s with multiple sclerosis. The sample taken for sequencing was PBMCs. CDR3 in amino acids: CASKAGTNTGELFF. The DNA for the CDR3 is TGTGCCAGCAAGGCAGGGACCAACACCGGGGAGCTGTTTTTT.